A single sample is the source of the 5 T cell receptor beta chains below, sequenced in a study of metastatic and nonmetastatic thyroid tumors. TCRdb recomputed clones from the PCR reads via MiXCR. Seen here are about 50,000 clones, 3.5% to 5% observed once, and the top ten hold 8.5% to 10%. Thyroid surgery had not been preceded by any treatment in any patient. Material: blood. The origin of the receptors is a female donor with papillary thyroid cancer or a benign thyroid nodule (not recorded which). Some clones in this sample may be carry-over from other donors' samples.

In its sample, this clone was seen many times. A much larger clonotype is one base distant, so this may be a read error. J is TRBJ2-1 and V is TRBV20-1, with 11 bases lining up with TRBD2. The germline gives CDR1 DFQATT, CDR2 SNEGSKA (reference sequence). This CDR3 spans 13 amino acids. The trim removed 7 bases at V and 6 bases at J, leaving 5 bases unmatched. CDR3 in amino acids: CSVIAGGGNEQFF. The CDR3 region has the DNA TGCAGTGTCATAGCGGGAGGGGGCAATGAGCAGTTCTTC.

In its sample, this clone was seen a few times. This chain uses TRBV5-1 with TRBJ2-1; the D gene is possibly TRBD1 (7 bases). This CDR3 is built from 16 residues. The germline V gene has CDR1 SGHRS and CDR2 YFSETQ. V was trimmed by 1 base and J by 4 bases, leaving 15 bases between them. The CDR3 sequence: CASSLRRDSNYNEQFF. CDR3 bases: TGCGCCAGCAGCTTGAGGAGGGACAGCAATTACAATGAGCAGTTCTTC.

The sample holds many counts of this clone. The CDR3 DNA is TGTGCCAGCAGCTTAGGGGATGGCTACACCTTC. This gives the protein CASSLGDGYTF. The V and J genes are TRBV7-9 and TRBJ1-2; D is unclear. Deletions cut 1 base from V and 6 bases from J, with 3 bases between. CDR3 size: 11 residues. In germline, CDR1 is SEHNR, CDR2 FQNEAQ (reference sequence).

This clone was counted many times. The chain recombines TRBV20-1 with TRBJ2-1; D is unclear. Trimming removed 1 base at V and 10 bases at J, with 8 bases between. This CDR3 comprises 11 residues. Germline CDR1 DFQATT, CDR2 SNEGSKA (reference sequence). The CDR3 loop is CSARGSWEQFF. DNA for the CDR3: TGCAGTGCTAGAGGCAGCTGGGAGCAGTTCTTC.

This clone was counted at least ten times. The chain joins TRBV3-1 to TRBJ2-2; tentative D call: TRBD2 (6 bases). There are 13 residues in the CDR3. V gave up 6 bases and J gave up 4 bases, with 9 bases separating them. Germline V gene data show CDR1 as LGHDT and CDR2 as YNNKEL (reference sequence). The CDR3 sequence: CASRDSGTGELFF. CDR3 DNA: TGTGCCAGCAGGGATAGCGGCACCGGGGAGCTGTTTTTT.